This TCR beta chain was sequenced in a study of shared clonotypes between healthy human individuals (dated by TCRdb to between 2020 and 2021). With respect to the entire study: A couple of women and three men aged 18 to 49 years were included in the cohort. For each donor, CD4 naive and CD4 memory were each run on three plates, CD8 naive on two plates, and CD8 memory on one plate. The study deeply sequenced blood TCR repertoires of 5 or 6 healthy adults to estimate repertoire size and the extent of clonotype sharing between individuals. To increase sequencing depth and limit assay-specific biases, TCR repertoire library preparation and sequencing were carried out by different laboratories using diverse techniques. Each donor's leukapheresis produced roughly between roughly 0.85 and 9 billion PBMCs.

Results and caveats for the whole study, not just this receptor: Incomplete sequencing was indicated by rarefaction of sorted-subset datasets, despite the large sequencing depth. Sampling was restricted to blood, and TCR repertoires in tissues likely differ from the TCR repertoires found in blood. Because the study included only a small number of donors, the genetic and exposure-history diversity represented was limited. When several donors were compared, the shared fraction of clonotypes was roughly 5% for naive CD4, around 3.5% for naive CD8, about 2.4% for memory CD4, and around 0.4% for memory CD8. Compared with non-shared clonotypes, clonotypes shared by all four sorted-subset donors had higher generation probabilities. Based on pairwise subsampling, the degree of clonotype sharing among donors was expected to be affected by sequencing depth. Naive subsets generally had larger estimated clonotype richness than memory subsets.

The donors were healthy, HIV-negative adults with no recently reported acute infections or vaccinations. All donors were Caucasian adults living in Nashville, Tennessee, USA. CD4+ T cells were enriched by magnetic negative selection, after which naive cells were positively selected on CD45RA and the negative fraction was taken as the memory subset. After blood collection by leukapheresis, PBMCs were isolated using Ficoll-Histopaque density gradient centrifugation and then cryopreserved in the vapor phase of liquid nitrogen. Analytical flow cytometry was used to check the purity and quantity of every magnetically sorted T cell population. Each sorted fraction had its genomic DNA isolated and then quantified by UV absorbance on a Nanodrop 2000c. TCR CDR3 regions were amplified from genomic DNA by multiplex PCR using the deep immunoSEQ assay. Extracted genomic DNA from each cell subset was distributed evenly across all wells of several immunoSEQ 96-well plates, and each plate was treated as a replicate. For sorted subsets, approximately 210 ng of genomic DNA, equivalent to some 33,000 T cell genomes, went into each replicate PCR. Purified libraries were quantified with a Qubit 3.0 fluorometer, sized on a Bioanalyzer 2100, and re-quantified with the KAPA Library Quantification kit. Each immunoSEQ 96-well plate was sequenced on its own single-read 150-cycle Illumina NextSeq 550 flow cell. Concerning the study's data processing: Because the immunoSEQ output held only junctional sequences and lacked quality scores, the filtering could not match the filtering applied to full-length reads. To assign V/J genes and CDR3, sequences were annotated using PyIR, a Python wrapper for IgBLAST v1.9, with IMGT germline references. Reads were removed for weak V/J assignments (E-value above 1e-6), missing CDR3, stop codons, out-of-frame junctions, or ambiguous translated residues. A V3J clonotype was defined by an identical inferred V gene, J gene, and CDR3 amino acid sequence. The percentage overlap between two repertoires was calculated by dividing the number of shared unique clonotypes by the size of the smaller repertoire. Repertoire richness was assessed with RTK rarefaction, the Chao1 estimator, and Recon v2.1 estimates of unobserved clonotypes. Generation probabilities for all TCRbeta clonotypes obtained by the gDNA method from a handful of donors were computed using OLGA. Sourced from immuneACCESS, this table was stored by TCRdb with only in-frame sequences that have V and J called. A share of the clones is absent; for the studies checked, an unresolved V gene accounts for under half, and the remainder has no known explanation. V and J calls and clone size are given by that table; D and trimming were obtained from the DNA. This sample has millions of clones in its table, and approximately 92% of those were observed once. About 0.13% of the sample is held by the ten biggest clonotypes.

A note on this clone: Which antigen it targets is not known. Per-nucleotide qualities are absent, and no much larger clonotype sits a single base away.

V and J are truncated by 5 bases and 2 bases respectively, leaving an intervening sequence of 15 bases. As encoded in the germline V gene, CDR1 is MDHEN while CDR2 is SYDVKM. From the cysteine through the phenylalanine, the CDR3 covers 15 amino acids. Solely the CDR3 DNA is kept, with 45 bases framed from the first base. The sequence came from a man between 18 and 29 years old in good health. Recombination linked TRBV28 to TRBJ1-1; tentative D gene TRBD1, with 6 bases matching. Specimen: naive CD4+ T cells sorted from blood. In light of the paper, this sample's cell subset or site label describes: CD45RA+ positively selected. In nucleotide form, the sequence is TGTGCCAGCAGTCCACCCAGACAGGCCAACACTGAAGCTTTCTTT. Its translation reads: CASSPPRQANTEAFF.